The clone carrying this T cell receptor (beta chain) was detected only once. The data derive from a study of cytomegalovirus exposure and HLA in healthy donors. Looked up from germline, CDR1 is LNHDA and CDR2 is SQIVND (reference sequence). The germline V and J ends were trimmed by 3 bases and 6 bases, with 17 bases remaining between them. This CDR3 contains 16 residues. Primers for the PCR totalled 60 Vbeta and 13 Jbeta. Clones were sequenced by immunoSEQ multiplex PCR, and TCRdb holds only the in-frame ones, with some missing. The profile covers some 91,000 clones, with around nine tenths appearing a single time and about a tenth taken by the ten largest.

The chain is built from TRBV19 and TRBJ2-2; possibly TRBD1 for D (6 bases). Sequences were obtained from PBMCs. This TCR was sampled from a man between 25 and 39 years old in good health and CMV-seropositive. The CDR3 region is CASSIPLGQRAGELFF. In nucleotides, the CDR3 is TGTGCCAGTAGTATCCCGCTGGGACAACGGGCCGGGGAGCTGTTTTTT.